This T cell receptor (beta chain) was sequenced for a study of T cells in tuberculosis. Across the whole study: Sequenced TCRs come from CD1B-GMM tetramer-binding T cells. PBMC were archived before or within 7 days of starting treatment. IGRA-negative adolescents, IGRA-positive adolescents with latent tuberculosis and adults with active tuberculosis formed this South African cohort. Whole-study results and caveats: Cases with active tuberculosis were adults, while controls were adolescents.

To note about this clone: Its target is not known.

The germline CDR1 and CDR2 sequences are SGHAT and FQNNGV. This CDR3 region has 17 residues. Trimming pared 3 bases from V and 0 bases from J, leaving 14 bases between. Here immunoSEQ multiplex PCR was the method, and the copy in TCRdb shows in-frame clones only, minus some. This table holds roughly 35,000 clones, about 91% found once. Time point denoted: new active TB diagnosis, blood taken before or within 7 days of starting treatment. The chain combines TRBV11-2 with TRBJ1-4; perhaps TRBD1 as D (5 bases). The receptor was derived from an adult with tuberculosis. Some clones in this sample may be carry-over from other donors' samples. Sequenced here: PBMCs, sampled at tuberculosis diagnosis. This CDR3 is CASSLTGESATNEKLFF. The CDR3 DNA follows: TGTGCCAGCAGCTTGACGGGGGAGAGTGCAACTAATGAAAAACTGTTTTTT.